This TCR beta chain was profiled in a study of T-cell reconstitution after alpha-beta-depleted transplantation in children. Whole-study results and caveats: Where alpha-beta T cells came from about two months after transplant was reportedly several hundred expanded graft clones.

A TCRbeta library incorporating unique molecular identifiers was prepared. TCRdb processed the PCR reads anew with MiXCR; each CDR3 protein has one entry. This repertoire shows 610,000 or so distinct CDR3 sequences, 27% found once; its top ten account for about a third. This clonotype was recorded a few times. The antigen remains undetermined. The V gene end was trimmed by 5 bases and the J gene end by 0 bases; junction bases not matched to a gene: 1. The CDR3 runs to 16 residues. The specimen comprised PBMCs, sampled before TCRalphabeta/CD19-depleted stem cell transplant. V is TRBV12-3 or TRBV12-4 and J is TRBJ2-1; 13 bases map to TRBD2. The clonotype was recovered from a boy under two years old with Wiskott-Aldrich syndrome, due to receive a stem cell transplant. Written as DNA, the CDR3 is TGTGCCAGCAGTACTAGCGGGAGGGGCTCCTACAATGAGCAGTTCTTC. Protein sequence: CASSTSGRGSYNEQFF.